These 21 T cell receptor beta chains came from one sample sequenced in a study of T cell repertoires in cytomegalovirus infection. TCRdb reprocessed the reads via MiXCR and lists one record per CDR3 protein. The profile shows about 190,000 distinct CDR3 sequences, 28% of them singletons. What was sequenced was PBMCs. The receptors stem from a human donor in good health (CMV status not recorded). Some clones in this sample may be carry-over from other donors' samples.

As to this clonotype: Mismatch with germline at one junction end may stem from a read error. J is TRBJ2-7 and V is TRBV4-1; perhaps TRBD2 as D (6 bases). The CDR3 is made up of 13 amino acids. The germline CDR1 and CDR2 sequences are MGHRA and YSYEKL. The CDR3 region has the DNA TGTGCCAGCAGCCAAGAAGGAGGGTACGAGCAGTACTTC. This sequence encodes CASSQEGGYEQYF.

The CDR3 DNA is TGTGCCTGGAGTGCAGGCCCGAACACTGAAGCTTTCTTT. Its translation: CAWSAGPNTEAFF. The J gene is TRBJ1-1, the V gene TRBV30; D is unresolved. Trimming shortened V by 1 base and J by 1 base, and 7 bases separated the two germline ends. Germline V gives CDR1 GTSNPN, CDR2 SVGIG (reference sequence). The CDR3 has 13 amino acids.

On this clonotype itself: Mismatch with germline at one junction end may stem from a read error. J is TRBJ1-5 and V is TRBV6-5; 8 positions agree with TRBD1. Germline V gives CDR1 MNHEY, CDR2 SVGAGI. The length of the CDR3 is 14 residues. The CDR3 reads CASRRTGRNRPQHF. CDR3 DNA: TGTGCCAGCAGGAGGACAGGGCGAAATCGGCCCCAGCATTTT.

In this sample, this clonotype turned up once. The V gene is TRBV5-1, the J gene TRBJ2-1, with TRBD2 as a possible D gene (5 bases). V gave up 4 bases and J gave up 0 bases, with 14 bases separating them. The germline V gene encodes CDR1 SGHRS and CDR2 YFSETQ. There are 16 residues in the CDR3. The CDR3 DNA sequence: TGCGCCAGCAGCCTAGGAGCGGACCCCTCCTACAATGAGCAGTTCTTC. Its protein product is CASSLGADPSYNEQFF.

The CDR3 DNA reads as TGCGCCAGCAGGGGGGGACTAGCGGAGAACAATGAGCAGTTCTTC. Its translation: CASRGGLAENNEQFF. This chain uses TRBV10-1 with TRBJ2-1; TRBD2 aligns across 11 bases. The CDR3 loop spans 15 amino acids. Germline CDR1 and CDR2: WNHNN and SYGVQD (reference sequence). Unmatched junction bases numbered 6, after V lost 6 bases and J lost 5 bases.

The chain links TRBV6-6 to TRBJ1-1; D is possibly TRBD1 (5 bases). The CDR3 extends over 14 amino acids. Trimming took off 0 bases at V and 6 bases at J, with 11 bases between the two ends. Germline V gives CDR1 MNHNY, CDR2 SVGAGI (reference sequence). Here the CDR3 reads CASSYSGLFAEAFF. The CDR3 DNA reads as TGTGCCAGCAGTTACTCGGGACTCTTCGCTGAAGCTTTCTTT.

This clonotype showed up just a few times. The J gene is TRBJ2-5, the V gene TRBV28; maybe TRBD1 (5 bases). The V and J ends lost 7 bases and 5 bases respectively, with 20 bases between them. This CDR3 comprises 15 residues. The V gene's germline CDR1 is MDHEN and CDR2 SYDVKM. The CDR3 region has the DNA TGTGCCAGCACCTCTATTGGGGCTAGTGAGGAGACCCAGTACTTC. As protein: CASTSIGASEETQYF.

The genes are TRBV9 and TRBJ2-1; D unclear. V was trimmed by 3 bases and J by 5 bases, leaving 12 bases between them. The CDR3 has 14 residues. Germline V gene data show CDR1 as SGDLS and CDR2 as YYNGEE. The CDR3 loop is CASSGGYRDNEQFF. CDR3 sequence (DNA): TGTGCCAGCAGCGGGGGTTACAGAGACAATGAGCAGTTCTTC.

This clonotype was seen a handful of times. The rearrangement joins TRBV3-1 to TRBJ1-6, with D uncertain. Trimming took off 5 bases at V and 13 bases at J, with 15 bases between the two ends. The CDR3 is made up of 13 amino acids. Germline CDR1 reads LGHDT; CDR2 reads YNNKEL (reference sequence). CDR3 sequence: CASSGGLGRPLHF. The CDR3 DNA sequence: TGTGCCAGCAGCGGCGGACTTGGTAGGCCCCTCCACTTT.

This clonotype was found a few times. In DNA form, the CDR3 reads TGTGCCAGCAGCTTACAAATCCTAACTAATGAAAAACTGTTTTTT. Translating gives CASSLQILTNEKLFF. V usage is TRBV7-9 and J usage is TRBJ1-4; D remains ambiguous. This CDR3 is 15 amino acids long. The germline CDR1 and CDR2 sequences are SEHNR and FQNEAQ (reference sequence). Trimming cost V 2 bases and J 1 base, with 8 bases left between them.

This clonotype has only a few counts. The chain employs TRBV5-4 and TRBJ2-2; 14 bases are shared with TRBD2. CDR3 size: 18 residues. Germline V CDR1 and CDR2: SGHNT, YYREEE (reference sequence). The V gene end was trimmed by 2 bases and the J gene end by 0 bases; junction bases not matched to a gene: 3. CDR3 loop: CASSFGLAGGANTGELFF. The CDR3 coding sequence is TGTGCCAGCAGCTTTGGACTAGCGGGGGGTGCGAACACCGGGGAGCTGTTTTTT.

The chain couples TRBV9 to TRBJ2-1; 8 nucleotides align to TRBD2. The germline V gene encodes CDR1 SGDLS and CDR2 YYNGEE. This CDR3 region has 17 residues. Unmatched junction bases numbered 8, after V lost 0 bases and J lost 3 bases. CDR3 in amino acids: CASSVGLGGAVYNEQFF. CDR3 bases: TGTGCCAGCAGCGTAGGTCTCGGGGGGGCCGTCTACAATGAGCAGTTCTTC.

The chain recombines TRBV7-6 with TRBJ2-1; no definite D call. Germline CDR1 reads SGHVS; CDR2 reads FNYEAQ. The V end was cut by 4 bases, the J end by 9 bases, with 13 bases between. There are 13 residues in the CDR3. The CDR3 nucleotides are TGTGCCAGCAGCTCCGAGCCAACAAGTGAGCAGTTCTTC. Its protein is CASSSEPTSEQFF.

This clonotype showed up many times. The chain combines TRBV29-1 with TRBJ2-3, with D possibly matching TRBD2 (7 bases). The CDR3 is 12 residues long. The germline V gene has CDR1 SQVTM and CDR2 ANQGSEA. This CDR3 is CGGGGARDTQYF. DNA for the CDR3: TGCGGGGGAGGGGGGGCAAGAGATACGCAGTATTTT.

The V gene is TRBV6-2 or TRBV6-3, the J gene TRBJ2-6; 9 positions agree with TRBD2. CDR3 size: 21 residues. V was pared by 2 bases and J by 0 bases, with 14 bases of the junction left unmatched. CDR1 MNHEY and CDR2 SVGEGT come from the germline V gene. In DNA, the CDR3 is TGTGCCAGCAGTTACCGACCTCTGGCGCGGGGGGGCTCCTCTGGGGCCAACGTCCTGACTTTC. Protein: CASSYRPLARGGSSGANVLTF.

This clonotype was seen more than once but under ten times. This chain uses TRBV7-6 with TRBJ2-3; tentative D call: TRBD1 (6 bases). V gave up 5 bases and J gave up 1 base, with 16 bases separating them. Germline-derived CDR1 and CDR2 are SGHVS and FNYEAQ. The CDR3 has 16 amino acids. This chain's CDR3 is CASSPRGGGRTDTQYF. The CDR3 DNA reads TGTGCCAGCAGCCCCAGGGGTGGGGGTCGCACAGATACGCAGTATTTT.

This chain joins TRBV29-1 and TRBJ1-1; D gene ambiguous. There are 14 residues in the CDR3. Trimming cost V 4 bases and J 5 bases, with 17 bases left between them. Germline V gene sequence: CDR1 SQVTM, CDR2 ANQGSEA. CDR3 nucleotide sequence: TGCAGCGTTGGGAATGGTGGTAGTTGGACTGAAGCTTTCTTT. Translated: CSVGNGGSWTEAFF.

This clonotype was seen repeatedly, ten times or more. The CDR3 region is CASSLGVEEKLFF. CDR3 DNA: TGTGCCAGCAGTTTAGGGGTCGAAGAAAAACTGTTTTTT. This sequence joins TRBV12-3 or TRBV12-4 and TRBJ1-4; unclear D gene. Trimming cost V 1 base and J 8 bases, with 8 bases left between them. The CDR3 totals 13 residues.

This clonotype was seen at least ten times. The rearrangement uses TRBV6-5 and TRBJ1-6; D might be TRBD1 (5 bases). The CDR3 is 16 residues long. The germline V gene encodes CDR1 MNHEY and CDR2 SVGAGI. V lost 5 bases and J 9 bases, leaving 20 bases between the germline ends. The CDR3 bases are TGTGCCAGCAGTGTAAGCTTGGGGCCAGGCGGTTCACCCCTCCACTTT. It translates to CASSVSLGPGGSPLHF.

The table lists this clonotype with a few counts. This chain joins TRBV9 and TRBJ2-2, with D perhaps TRBD1 or TRBD2 (5 bases each). The CDR3 sequence is 14 residues long. Germline V gene sequence: CDR1 SGDLS, CDR2 YYNGEE. V was trimmed by 2 bases and J by 4 bases, leaving 9 bases between them. The CDR3: CASSVGGGTGELFF. DNA of the CDR3: TGTGCCAGCAGCGTGGGTGGGGGCACCGGGGAGCTGTTTTTT.

The chain is built from TRBV7-8 and TRBJ1-6; no definite D call. The CDR3 runs to 14 residues. Trimming removed 1 base from V and 11 bases from J, with 12 bases in between. Per the germline V gene, CDR1 is SGHVS and CDR2 is FQNEAQ. The CDR3 loop reads CASSLGELQAPLHF. The CDR3 coding sequence is TGTGCCAGCAGCTTAGGGGAGCTCCAAGCACCCCTCCACTTT.